This T cell receptor beta chain was recovered during a study of blood T cell repertoires in COVID-19 (dated by TCRdb to the early 2020s). In the study overall: Samples covering the acute and convalescent phases of COVID-19 were provided by collaborators in the United States, Italy and Spain. Where HLA class I and class II types were available, the types were taken from metadata supplied by the sample provider, not from assay-based typing. The samples were drawn from the first 160 participants of the ongoing ImmuneRACE study and from 1,254 subjects provided by 6 global collaborators. The dataset comprised deeply sampled blood TCRbeta repertoires from subjects exposed to, actively infected with, or recovered from COVID-19. The prospective study material was composed of cDNA or gDNA derived from T cells, B-cell-depleted T cells, or PBMCs. Sample metadata almost always included a de-identified subject ID, COVID-19 status, age in years and sex. The repertoires were released in a freely available public database intended as a resource for research on the immune response to SARS-CoV-2.

A second Seattle source provided samples from volunteer blood donors who had recovered from COVID-19. The collaborating institutions used their own protocols to collect whole blood in K2EDTA tubes. For TCRbeta analysis, collaborators shipped samples in one of three forms: frozen whole blood, isolated PBMCs, or DNA extracted from either of those sample types. For this clone: Its antigen is currently not known. Qualities for individual bases were not recorded, and no much larger clone is one base off.

What the work shows at the level of the full study, not this receptor alone: The quantity of clinical and demographic metadata differed by source and by participant and was supplied without curation.

TCRbeta CDR3 regions were amplified from genomic DNA by means of the immunoSEQ Assay, a bias-controlled multiplex PCR. Concerning the study's data processing: The number of nucleated cells in each sample was estimated from the amplification of reference gene primers within the assay. To quantify the absolute abundance of each unique TCRbeta CDR3 rearrangement, sequence reads were collapsed and filtered. For each sample, productive Simpson clonality was calculated as the square root of Simpson's diversity index across productive rearrangements. In TCRdb, the immuneACCESS table is reduced to in-frame sequences with V and J assigned. These tables do not hold every clone; where another copy was compared, an unresolved V gene accounts for under half, and the others remain unexplained. V and J calls and clone size come straight from that table; D and trimming were deduced from the DNA. This sample is represented by approximately 300,000 clones; approximately 88% of them were singletons. The biggest ten clones account for 5% to 7.5% of the sample.

The CDR1 and CDR2 encoded by the germline V gene are LGHNT and FRNRAP. Germline trimming: 1 base from V, 5 bases from J; junction bases outside gene matches: 5. The CDR3 contains 16 residues, cysteine and phenylalanine counted. Just CDR3 DNA is preserved here, 48 bases in frame from base 1. The sequence is built from TRBV12-5 and TRBJ1-4; 9 central nucleotides agree with TRBD1. The source material was peripheral blood. The sequence was collected from a man between 18 and 29 years old who had recovered from COVID-19. Here the CDR3 is given as CASGLGETGGNEKLFF. Here is the DNA: TGTGCTAGTGGTTTGGGAGAGACAGGGGGGAATGAAAAACTGTTTTTT.